This is a list of T cell receptor beta chains from one sample in a study of early T cells in non-severe SARS-CoV-2 infection. TCRdb itself ran the 5' RACE reads through MiXCR, one entry per CDR3 protein. The sample holds about 77,000 distinct CDR3 sequences, over 8.5% seen once. The sequenced material came from whole blood. The receptors stem from an adult who was a healthcare worker with PCR-confirmed SARS-CoV-2 infection or an uninfected control (not recorded which). Each CDR3 is given with its conserved first and last residue. A D gene is named only where the DNA matches it firmly. Clone size appears in some rows only: once, few, many, or a class for an expanded clone.

j_call d_call v_call clone_size cdr3_nt cdr3_aa
TRBJ2-7 . TRBV2 few TGTGCCAGCAGAGCCGGGGGAGACAACTCCTACGAGCAGTACTTC CASRAGGDNSYEQYF
TRBJ2-7 TRBD2 TRBV20-1 . TGCAGTGCTAGCGGGAGGGCATATGAGGAGCAGTACTTC CSASGRAYEEQYF
TRBJ1-5 . TRBV10-3 many TGTGCCATCAGACAGGACAATCAGCCCCAGCATTTT CAIRQDNQPQHF
TRBJ2-1 TRBD2 TRBV20-1 . TGCAGTGCTAGAGACCGGACTAGATCCTACAATGAGCAGTTCTTC CSARDRTRSYNEQFF
TRBJ2-2 . TRBV5-6 . TGTGCCAGCAGCCCATTCCAGGGGCAGAACACCGGGGAGCTGTTTTTT CASSPFQGQNTGELFF
TRBJ2-3 . TRBV9 few TGTGCCAGCTCAAGGTGGAGCACAGATACGCAGTATTTT CASSRWSTDTQYF
TRBJ2-5 . TRBV3-1 . TGTGCCAGCAGCCAAGATCGCCAGGGCACAGAGACCCAGTACTTC CASSQDRQGTETQYF
TRBJ2-1 . TRBV11-2 many TGTGCCAGCAGCTTAGATTCAGGGAACAATGAGCAGTTCTTC CASSLDSGNNEQFF
TRBJ2-3 . TRBV24-1 few TGTGCCACCAGTGATTCTCGGGACTTTCGGCGTGGAGATACGCAGTATTTT CATSDSRDFRRGDTQYF
TRBJ2-7 . TRBV7-9 . TGTGCCAGCAGCTCGGGAGCCGGGCACTACGAGCAGTACTTC CASSSGAGHYEQYF
TRBJ1-2 . TRBV28 few TGTGCCAGCAGTAAAACAATTGGTCCCAGCCTATATGGCTACACCTTC CASSKTIGPSLYGYTF
TRBJ2-3 . TRBV7-2 . TGTGCCAGCAGCTTAGCCGCGGACCGAACGCAGTATTTT CASSLAADRTQYF
TRBJ2-2 TRBD1 TRBV28 . TGTGCCAGCGGTAACAGGGGCCCCGGGGAGCTGTTTTTT CASGNRGPGELFF
TRBJ2-2 . TRBV7-9 . TGTGCCAGTGGACACTCCGCGAACACCGGGGAGCTGTTTTTT CASGHSANTGELFF
TRBJ2-7 . TRBV27 few TGTGCCAGCAGTTTATCTAGCCTCCTTACGGGGGTATACGAGCAGTACTTC CASSLSSLLTGVYEQYF
TRBJ2-2 . TRBV30 many TGTGCCTGGGGACACGGAAACACCGGGGAGCTGTTTTTT CAWGHGNTGELFF
TRBJ1-4 . TRBV28 few TGTGCCAGCAAGGCAGGGTCTAATGAAAAACTGTTTTTT CASKAGSNEKLFF
TRBJ2-5 TRBD1 TRBV28 many TGTGCCAGCAGTCTACCTGGGACAGGGGGTGTGAAGACCCAGTACTTC CASSLPGTGGVKTQYF
TRBJ1-5 TRBD1 TRBV30 many TGTGCCTGGACAAGACAGGGACAGGGTCGCAATCAGCCCCAGCATTTT CAWTRQGQGRNQPQHF
TRBJ2-7 . TRBV3-1 . TGTGCCAGCAGCCACCCCGGGCCCTCCTACGAGCAGTACTTC CASSHPGPSYEQYF
TRBJ2-7 TRBD2 TRBV7-9 many TGTGCCAGCAGCTTTAGCCCGACTAGCGGGAGCGGAGAGCAGTACTTC CASSFSPTSGSGEQYF